This entry lists 30 T cell receptor beta chains sequenced from one sample in a study of cytotoxic CD8 clonotypes in ibrutinib-treated CLL. The repertoire was sequenced with immunoSEQ multiplex PCR; TCRdb's copy has only in-frame clones and lacks some. The sample includes about 27,000 clones, around 63% seen only once; the top ten take about 54%. Sequenced here: PBMCs, sampled after 24 months of ibrutinib treatment. The receptors shown here come from a human donor with chronic lymphocytic leukemia.

This sequence joins TRBV18 and TRBJ1-6; 9 bases are a match to TRBD1. The CDR3 covers 16 residues. Unmatched junction bases numbered 8, after V lost 4 bases and J lost 7 bases. Germline V gene sequence: CDR1 KGHSH, CDR2 LQKENI. CDR3 region: CASSLARQGGNSPLHF. CDR3 bases: TGTGCCAGCTCACTGGCGCGACAGGGGGGCAATTCACCCCTCCACTTT.

The sample holds a few counts of this clone. CDR3 bases: TGTGCCAGCACCAGGGGCGCGATTGTGGACACCATATATTTT. It encodes CASTRGAIVDTIYF. The chain joins TRBV6-5 to TRBJ1-3; D might be TRBD1 (6 bases). There are 14 residues in the CDR3. Trimming took 7 bases from V and 8 from J, leaving 18 bases between them. Looked up from germline, CDR1 is MNHEY and CDR2 is SVGAGI.

This clone was seen only once. The chain couples TRBV11-2 to TRBJ2-1, with D unclear. This CDR3 has 12 residues. From germline, CDR1 is SGHAT and CDR2 FQNNGV. V lost 1 base to trimming and J lost 8 bases, with 6 bases between them. CDR3 nucleotides: TGTGCCAGCAGCTTAGGGGGTCATGAGCAGTTCTTC. Amino acids: CASSLGGHEQFF.

This clone showed up just a few times. The rearrangement uses TRBV6-5 and TRBJ2-7; D is uncertain. V was cut by 3 bases and J by 3 bases, with 3 bases left in between. The CDR3 sequence is 11 residues long. Germline CDR1 reads MNHEY; CDR2 reads SVGAGI. CDR3 sequence reads: CASSYNYEQYF. The CDR3 bases are TGTGCCAGCAGTTATAACTACGAGCAGTACTTC.

There are many counts of this clone. The J gene is TRBJ1-2, the V gene TRBV5-1; a possible D gene is TRBD1 (5 bases). V lost 5 bases to trimming and J lost 3 bases, with 17 bases between them. The CDR3 extends over 15 amino acids. Germline lookup yields CDR1 SGHRS and CDR2 YFSETQ. The CDR3: CASREATGTYYGYTF. CDR3 coding DNA: TGCGCCAGCAGGGAGGCTACGGGGACGTACTATGGCTACACCTTC.

The chain has TRBV7-8 and TRBJ1-2, with TRBD1 identical over 11 bases. The CDR3 loop spans 14 amino acids. CDR1 is SGHVS, CDR2 FQNEAQ, per germline. The V and J ends lost 4 bases and 8 bases, in that order; junction bases with no gene match: 6. The CDR3 sequence: CASSSRDRGGGYTF. The CDR3 bases are TGTGCCAGCAGCTCGCGGGACAGGGGGGGAGGCTACACCTTC.

This chain's CDR3 is CASSFLRTSGSYNEQFF. The CDR3 region has the DNA TGTGCCAGCAGCTTCCTAAGGACTAGCGGCTCCTACAATGAGCAGTTCTTC. The chain employs TRBV7-6 and TRBJ2-1; 10 bases match TRBD2. Germline V CDR1 and CDR2: SGHVS, FNYEAQ. This CDR3 is built from 17 residues. Trimming removed 3 bases from V and 0 bases from J; junction bases left unmatched: 5.

In this sample, this clone turned up a few times. The rearrangement links TRBV2 to TRBJ1-5, with D perhaps TRBD1 (6 bases). This CDR3 is 15 amino acids long. Trimming removed 6 bases from V and 0 bases from J, with 12 bases in between. The germline CDR1 and CDR2 sequences are SNHLY and FYNNEI. The CDR3 coding sequence is TGTGCCAGCAGGGCCGGGACAATTAGCAATCAGCCCCAGCATTTT. Translating it yields CASRAGTISNQPQHF.

V usage is TRBV5-1 and J usage is TRBJ2-5; D perhaps matches TRBD1 (6 bases). This CDR3 is 13 amino acids long. The ends were cut back, 9 bases at V and 5 bases at J, with 17 bases in the middle. The germline V gene encodes CDR1 SGHRS and CDR2 YFSETQ. CDR3 loop: CATRYGTSETQYF. The CDR3 bases are TGCGCCACTCGGTATGGGACATCTGAGACCCAGTACTTC. Based on the CDR3 plus reference TRBV5-1 and TRBJ2-5, the full variable domain is KAGVTQTPRYLIKTRGQQVTLSCSPISGHRSVSWYQQTPGQGLQFLFEYFSETQRNKGNFPGRFSGRQFSNSRSEMNVSTLELGDSALYLCATRYGTSETQYFGPGTRLLVL.

The V gene is TRBV28, the J gene TRBJ1-1; TRBD1 matches at 10 bases. J gave up 7 bases and V 2 bases, and 13 bases lay outside the gene matches. Germline CDR1 reads MDHEN; CDR2 reads SYDVKM. There are 17 residues in the CDR3. For the CDR3, the DNA is TGTGCCAGCAGTTTACCGGGACAGGGGTTTCCCCTCATTGAAGCTTTCTTT. This sequence encodes CASSLPGQGFPLIEAFF.

This clone has only one observation. This chain uses TRBV7-9 with TRBJ1-2, with a weak D call TRBD1 (5 bases). With 5 bases removed from V and 1 base from J, the gap between germline ends came to 8 bases. Germline V lookup: CDR1 SEHNR, CDR2 FQNEAQ (reference sequence). This CDR3 comprises 13 residues. This CDR3 reads CASSPQGNYGYTF. In DNA form, the CDR3 reads TGTGCCAGCAGCCCCCAGGGTAACTATGGCTACACCTTC.

The chain has TRBV29-1 and TRBJ1-2; D call uncertain. In germline, CDR1 is SQVTM, CDR2 ANQGSEA. This CDR3 is 12 amino acids long. The germline V and J ends were trimmed by 8 bases and 1 base, with 11 bases remaining between them. The CDR3 DNA is TGCAGCACACAAACAGTTAACTATGGCTACACCTTC. Translated: CSTQTVNYGYTF.

This sequence joins TRBV7-3 and TRBJ2-3, with D possibly TRBD2 on 5 matching bases. The length of the CDR3 is 16 residues. Per the germline V gene, CDR1 is SGHTA and CDR2 is FQGTGA. Trimming removed 3 bases at V and 0 bases at J, with 13 bases between. The DNA of the CDR3 is TGTGCCAGCAGCTTGGGAGAGTCCCCTAGCACAGATACGCAGTATTTT. Encoded protein: CASSLGESPSTDTQYF.

CDR3 region: CASSETGGDTEAFF. The CDR3 nucleotides are TGTGCCAGCAGCGAGACGGGGGGGGACACTGAAGCTTTCTTT. V and J are TRBV6-6 and TRBJ1-1, with TRBD1 as a possible D gene (5 bases). CDR3 length equals 14 residues. Trimming pared 6 bases from V and 3 bases from J, leaving 14 bases between. Germline V gene data show CDR1 as MNHNY and CDR2 as SVGAGI (reference sequence).

The genes are TRBV29-1 and TRBJ1-1, with 8 bases matching TRBD1. The V gene's germline CDR1 is SQVTM and CDR2 ANQGSEA. V was pared by 7 bases and J by 0 bases, with 13 bases of the junction left unmatched. This CDR3 is 16 amino acids long. The CDR3 spells CSGWATDRVLNTEAFF. The CDR3 DNA reads TGCAGCGGGTGGGCAACGGACAGGGTGTTGAACACTGAAGCTTTCTTT. The full variable domain, completed using reference TRBV29-1 and TRBJ1-1, is SAVISQKPSRDICQRGTSLTIQCQVDSQVTMMFWYRQQPGQSLTLIATANQGSEATYESGFVIDKFPISRPNLTFSTLTVSNMSPEDSSIYLCSGWATDRVLNTEAFFGQGTRLTVV.

J is TRBJ2-5 and V is TRBV6-5; maybe TRBD2 (5 bases). This CDR3 has 14 amino acids. CDR1 is MNHEY, CDR2 SVGAGI, per germline. The V and J ends lost 1 base and 1 base respectively, with 7 bases between them. The CDR3 region has the DNA TGTGCCAGCAGTTACTACAGCGGCCAAGAGACCCAGTACTTC. This encodes CASSYYSGQETQYF.

The chain carries TRBV29-1 and TRBJ1-2; the D gene is possibly TRBD1 (5 bases). In germline, CDR1 is SQVTM, CDR2 ANQGSEA. Trimming removed 7 bases at V and 6 bases at J, with 12 bases between. The CDR3 is made up of 11 amino acids. The chain's CDR3 is CSASGGNGYTF. In nucleotides, the CDR3 is TGCAGCGCGTCCGGGGGAAATGGCTACACCTTC.

This chain uses TRBV7-2 with TRBJ2-3, with 7 nucleotides matching TRBD1. Germline CDR1 reads SGHTA; CDR2 reads FQGNSA. J was trimmed by 5 bases and V by 5 bases; bases with no gene match: 10. The CDR3 extends over 15 amino acids. The CDR3 nucleotides read TGTGCCAGCAGCCCCAGACAGGGCGCGGTAGATACGCAGTATTTT. This sequence encodes CASSPRQGAVDTQYF. The whole variable domain, remainder taken from reference TRBV7-2 and TRBJ2-3, is GAGVSQSPSNKVTEKGKDVELRCDPISGHTALYWYRQSLGQGLEFLIYFQGNSAPDKSGLPSDRFSAERTGGSVSTLTIQRTQQEDSAVYLCASSPRQGAVDTQYFGPGTRLTVL.

The chain couples TRBV18 to TRBJ1-4; TRBD1 matches 8 bases. V shed 6 bases, J shed 5 bases, and the junction held 8 bases outside the gene matches. The CDR3 extends over 15 amino acids. In germline, CDR1 is KGHSH, CDR2 LQKENI. CDR3 protein: CASSPDRGGNEKLFF. In DNA, the CDR3 is TGTGCCAGCTCTCCCGACAGGGGAGGGAATGAAAAACTGTTTTTT.

This chain connects TRBV6-5 to TRBJ1-1, with 7 bases identical to TRBD1. V gave up 5 bases and J gave up 4 bases; unmatched junction bases: 7. The germline CDR1 and CDR2 sequences are MNHEY and SVGAGI. This CDR3 contains 14 residues. The CDR3 DNA sequence: TGTGCCAGCAGTCGCCGACAGGGTGGCACTGAAGCTTTCTTT. This gives the protein CASSRRQGGTEAFF.

V gene TRBV10-3 combines with J gene TRBJ2-7, with 7 positions matching TRBD1. This CDR3 comprises 16 residues. V trimming: 0 bases; J trimming: 6 bases; junction bases outside the gene matches: 11. The germline V gene has CDR1 ENHRY and CDR2 SYGVKD. CDR3: CAISESTGVGIGEQYF. The CDR3 DNA reads TGTGCCATCAGTGAGTCCACAGGGGTTGGTATAGGCGAGCAGTACTTC.

The count of this clone is one. The rearrangement links TRBV29-1 to TRBJ1-1; D is unclear. Germline-derived CDR1 and CDR2 are SQVTM and ANQGSEA. The V end was cut by 6 bases, the J end by 1 base, with 9 bases between. This CDR3 is built from 12 residues. The CDR3 is CSVNDPNTEAFF. DNA of the CDR3: TGCAGCGTGAATGACCCGAACACTGAAGCTTTCTTT.

The V gene is TRBV5-4, the J gene TRBJ2-5; 7 bases match TRBD1. Germline V lookup: CDR1 SGHNT, CDR2 YYREEE (reference sequence). Trimming cost V 0 bases and J 11 bases; bases outside gene matches: 13. CDR3 size: 15 residues. CDR3 sequence reads: CASSLEGNRGRMQYF. CDR3 nucleotide sequence: TGTGCCAGCAGCTTGGAAGGCAACAGGGGCCGAATGCAGTACTTC.

The gene calls are TRBV7-8 and TRBJ2-3; D is perhaps TRBD2 (5 bases). This CDR3 comprises 14 residues. V lost 6 bases and J 4 bases, leaving 14 bases between the germline ends. Germline V gene data show CDR1 as SGHVS and CDR2 as FQNEAQ. CDR3 sequence (DNA): TGTGCCAGCAGACTAACTAGAGCTGCAGATACGCAGTATTTT. Translated: CASRLTRAADTQYF.

This chain joins TRBV2 and TRBJ1-5; D gene uncertain. The length of the CDR3 is 15 residues. V gave up 4 bases and J gave up 4 bases, with 14 bases separating them. The germline V gene encodes CDR1 SNHLY and CDR2 FYNNEI. The CDR3 DNA reads TGTGCCAGCAGTGGGGAGGGTAGGGTTAATCAGCCCCAGCATTTT. This translates into CASSGEGRVNQPQHF.

The CDR3 spells CASSLPHGNSYEQYF. The CDR3 DNA reads as TGTGCCAGCAGTTTACCGCACGGCAACTCCTACGAGCAGTACTTC. This chain links TRBV28 with TRBJ2-7; D is uncertain. V lost 2 bases, J lost 0 bases, and 11 bases lay in between. CDR3 length: 15 residues. CDR1 is MDHEN and CDR2 is SYDVKM in the germline V gene.

The chain joins TRBV19 to TRBJ1-2, with a possible D match to TRBD1 (5 bases). CDR1 and CDR2 from the germline V gene are LNHDA and SQIVND (reference sequence). Trimming removed 4 bases at V and 8 bases at J, with 14 bases between. The CDR3 runs to 13 residues. The CDR3 DNA reads TGTGCCAGTAGTAGGTCGCAGGGAGGCGGCTACACCTTC. Translating gives CASSRSQGGGYTF.

This clone was detected ten times or more. The rearrangement joins TRBV2 to TRBJ2-7, with D unresolved. The CDR3 covers 10 residues. The germline CDR1 and CDR2 sequences are SNHLY and FYNNEI. V lost 7 bases and J lost 7, with 8 bases in between. The CDR3 nucleotides read TGTGCCAGCACGGCGTTGGAGCAGTACTTC. As protein: CASTALEQYF.

The chain carries TRBV6-5 and TRBJ1-4, with D perhaps TRBD1 (6 bases). Trimming pared 0 bases from V and 3 bases from J, leaving 11 bases between. CDR3 length equals 16 residues. Germline V gives CDR1 MNHEY, CDR2 SVGAGI. The CDR3, as DNA: TGTGCCAGCAGTTACTCCGGGGGGCGGCCTAATGAAAAACTGTTTTTT. Protein product: CASSYSGGRPNEKLFF.

The chain links TRBV18 to TRBJ1-5; 8 nucleotides line up with TRBD1. V trimming: 6 bases; J trimming: 4 bases; junction bases outside the gene matches: 14. The CDR3 totals 17 residues. Per germline, CDR1 KGHSH and CDR2 LQKENI. The CDR3 sequence is CASSLSGGDRQNQPQHF. DNA for the CDR3: TGTGCCAGCTCCCTCTCCGGGGGGGACAGGCAGAATCAGCCCCAGCATTTT.